This T cell receptor (beta chain) was sequenced for a study of blood T cell repertoires in COVID-19. On the study more broadly: Whether acute or convalescent, the COVID-19 samples came from the United States, Italy and Spain.

The CDR3 spans 14 residues. CDR1 is SGHRS, CDR2 YFSETQ, per germline. The germline V and J ends were trimmed by 2 bases and 5 bases, with 13 bases remaining between them. Enrollment of patients from Seattle took place during active infection, with longitudinal follow-up. Authors' methods: Estimated nucleated cell counts came from reference gene primer amplification. Sequencing used immunoSEQ multiplex PCR; TCRdb keeps in-frame clones, though not all of them. For V, J and clone size, that table is used; D and trimming come from the DNA. The top ten hold roughly 4.3% of the sample, which has tens of thousands of clones, about 90% seen once.

This TCR came from a man aged 55-75 years with COVID-19, enrolled during active disease. Sequencing input: peripheral blood. The chain joins TRBV5-1 to TRBJ2-5; the D gene is possibly TRBD1 (5 bases). The DNA for the CDR3 is TGCGCCAGCAGCTTAGGTCGGGCAGGGGAGACCCAGTACTTC. Translating gives CASSLGRAGETQYF. Using reference TRBV5-1 and TRBJ2-5 for the parts outside the CDR3, the full variable domain is KAGVTQTPRYLIKTRGQQVTLSCSPISGHRSVSWYQQTPGQGLQFLFEYFSETQRNKGNFPGRFSGRQFSNSRSEMNVSTLELGDSALYLCASSLGRAGETQYFGPGTRLLVL.